The T cell receptor beta chain described here comes from a study of cytomegalovirus exposure and HLA in healthy donors. Study findings and constraints: It was only CMV serostatus that was available as immune exposure information. Highest at DRB1 and lowest at HLA-C, TCR association rates differed among HLA loci in a later analysis. Segments of the TCR beta V type were, in most cases, productive about 90% or about 30% of the time in an earlier analysis.

With 60 Vbeta and 13 Jbeta primers, the PCR was carried out. The data were produced by immunoSEQ multiplex PCR, yet TCRdb's version contains in-frame clones alone and is incomplete. Of approximately 70,000 clones in the sample, approximately 79% are singletons; the top ten hold 12%. The V gene lost 2 bases and the J gene lost 5 bases, with 10 bases spanning the gap. Germline V CDR1 and CDR2: GTSNPN, SVGIG (reference sequence). This CDR3 contains 14 residues. Of note for this clone: Antigen: not known.

The chain employs TRBV30 and TRBJ1-6, with D possibly TRBD1 on 6 matching bases. This clonotype originated in a middle-aged woman in good health and CMV-seropositive. Sequencing was done on a sample of PBMCs. DNA of the CDR3: TGTGCCTGGAGTCCAGGGGTCGATAATTCACCCCTCCACTTT. This encodes CAWSPGVDNSPLHF.